One sample yielded the 11 T cell receptor beta chains listed below, sequenced in a study of CD8 T cells in ankylosing spondylitis. From the 5' RACE reads, TCRdb called clonotypes with MiXCR, one entry per CDR3 protein. This repertoire shows tens of thousands of distinct CDR3 sequences, around a tenth found once; its top ten account for approximately 15%. Sample: blood, either unsorted or a sorted T cell fraction (not recorded which). The receptors were sampled from a male donor with ankylosing spondylitis or in good health (not recorded which).

The table lists this clonotype with a few counts. The gene calls are TRBV2 and TRBJ2-5; 9 nucleotides match TRBD1. Germline V gene lookup returns CDR1 SNHLY and CDR2 FYNNEI. Losses at the gene ends were 6 bases for V and 5 bases for J; bases not matched to a gene: 10. This CDR3 comprises 15 residues. The CDR3 DNA is TGTGCCAGCAGGACCGGGACAGGGATTTTGGAGACCCAGTACTTC. Translating gives CASRTGTGILETQYF.

There are many counts of this clonotype. The rearrangement joins TRBV9 to TRBJ2-4; D possibly matches TRBD1 or TRBD2 (5 bases each). The CDR3 loop spans 17 amino acids. The germline V gene has CDR1 SGDLS and CDR2 YYNGEE. Trimming stripped 0 bases from V and 1 base from J, with 14 bases between. The chain's CDR3 is CASSVDPGQDAKNIQYF. Written as DNA, the CDR3 is TGTGCCAGCAGCGTAGATCCGGGGCAGGACGCCAAAAACATTCAGTACTTC.

This clonotype has a count of ten or more. This chain links TRBV5-1 with TRBJ2-5, with a possible D match to TRBD2 (5 bases). The V gene lost 7 bases and the J gene lost 1 base, with 14 bases spanning the gap. The germline CDR1 and CDR2 sequences are SGHRS and YFSETQ. The CDR3 runs 14 residues. The CDR3 is CASSVGSGQETQYF. For the CDR3, the DNA is TGCGCCAGCTCCGTAGGAAGCGGCCAAGAGACCCAGTACTTC.

This clonotype has ten or more counts. The CDR3 spells CASSWDRGLQPQHF. The CDR3 bases are TGTGCCAGCAGTTGGGACAGGGGACTCCAGCCCCAGCATTTT. The chain recombines TRBV12-3 or TRBV12-4 with TRBJ1-5; 10 positions agree with TRBD1. The CDR3 sequence is 14 residues long. The trim removed 4 bases at V and 7 bases at J, leaving 4 bases unmatched.

This clonotype was observed many times. CDR3 nucleotides: TGTGCCAGCAGCGTGGACTTAGCGGGAGGGGAGGAGACCCAGTACTTC. Translated, it gives CASSVDLAGGEETQYF. V and J are TRBV7-8 and TRBJ2-5; 11 bases map to TRBD2. The germline V gene encodes CDR1 SGHVS and CDR2 FQNEAQ. The ends lost 5 bases at V and 5 bases at J; junction bases unmatched: 10. The CDR3 covers 16 residues.

This clonotype was found many times. CDR3 bases: TGTGCCTCAACTGAGGGACAGCGGGTTGAGCAGTTCTTC. The encoded protein is CASTEGQRVEQFF. The chain recombines TRBV5-6 with TRBJ2-1; a weak D match, TRBD1 (7 bases). Germline CDR1 reads SGHDT; CDR2 reads YYEEEE. CDR3 length: 13 residues. Between the trimmed V and J ends, which lost 10 bases and 9 bases, there was a span of 20 bases. Filled out from reference TRBV5-6 and TRBJ2-1, the complete variable domain reads DAGVTQSPTHLIKTRGQQVTLRCSPKSGHDTVSWYQQALGQGPQFIFQYYEEEERQRGNFPDRFSGHQFPNYSSELNVNALLLGDSALYLCASTEGQRVEQFFGPGTRLTVL.

This clonotype was seen at least ten times. The rearrangement links TRBV14 to TRBJ2-7; possible D gene TRBD2, 6 bases. Germline V lookup: CDR1 SGHDN, CDR2 FVKESK. This CDR3 region has 14 residues. Trimming cost V 3 bases and J 4 bases, with 13 bases left between them. The CDR3 sequence: CASSQHSGLYEQYF. CDR3 coding DNA: TGTGCCAGCAGCCAGCATAGCGGACTGTACGAGCAGTACTTC. Filled out from reference TRBV14 and TRBJ2-7, the complete variable domain reads EAGVTQFPSHSVIEKGQTVTLRCDPISGHDNLYWYRRVMGKEIKFLLHFVKESKQDESGMPNNRFLAERTGGTYSTLKVQPAELEDSGVYFCASSQHSGLYEQYFGPGTRLTVT.

This clonotype was observed many times. The chain combines TRBV20-1 with TRBJ1-2, with 8 bases aligning to TRBD1. V gave up 3 bases and J gave up 6 bases; unmatched junction bases: 9. The CDR3 runs to 14 residues. CDR1 and CDR2 (germline): DFQATT, SNEGSKA (reference sequence). CDR3 residues: CSAREDRVKNGYTF. CDR3 nucleotides: TGCAGTGCTAGGGAGGACAGGGTTAAGAATGGCTACACCTTC.

This clonotype was counted a few times. V is TRBV20-1 and J is TRBJ2-4; D not certain. Germline values: CDR1 DFQATT, CDR2 SNEGSKA (reference sequence). Trimming left V 3 bases short and J 1 base short, with 10 bases between. The CDR3 sequence is 14 residues long. The CDR3 DNA is TGCAGTGCTAGGTCTTGGGTGGCCAAAAACATTCAGTACTTC. This translates into CSARSWVAKNIQYF.

This clonotype was seen repeatedly, ten times or more. The V gene is TRBV7-9, the J gene TRBJ2-1; 10 positions match TRBD2. This CDR3 has 15 residues. Germline V CDR1 and CDR2: SEHNR, FQNEAQ (reference sequence). V lost 1 base and J lost 5; bases outside the gene matches: 2. DNA of the CDR3: TGTGCCAGCAGCTTAGTCGGACTAGCGGACAATGAGCAGTTCTTC. Translation: CASSLVGLADNEQFF.

This clonotype was observed at least ten times. The V gene is TRBV9, the J gene TRBJ2-1, with TRBD2 as a possible D gene (6 bases). The CDR3 runs to 14 residues. Germline loops: CDR1 SGDLS, CDR2 YYNGEE. The V end was cut by 4 bases, the J end by 10 bases, with 18 bases between. The CDR3 sequence is CASSTRTGAVEQFF. In DNA form, the CDR3 reads TGTGCCAGCAGCACCCGAACGGGAGCCGTAGAGCAGTTCTTC. Full variable domain (outside the CDR3, taken from reference TRBV9 and TRBJ2-1): DSGVTQTPKHLITATGQRVTLRCSPRSGDLSVYWYQQSLDQGLQFLIQYYNGEERAKGNILERFSAQQFPDLHSELNLSSLELGDSALYFCASSTRTGAVEQFFGPGTRLTVL.